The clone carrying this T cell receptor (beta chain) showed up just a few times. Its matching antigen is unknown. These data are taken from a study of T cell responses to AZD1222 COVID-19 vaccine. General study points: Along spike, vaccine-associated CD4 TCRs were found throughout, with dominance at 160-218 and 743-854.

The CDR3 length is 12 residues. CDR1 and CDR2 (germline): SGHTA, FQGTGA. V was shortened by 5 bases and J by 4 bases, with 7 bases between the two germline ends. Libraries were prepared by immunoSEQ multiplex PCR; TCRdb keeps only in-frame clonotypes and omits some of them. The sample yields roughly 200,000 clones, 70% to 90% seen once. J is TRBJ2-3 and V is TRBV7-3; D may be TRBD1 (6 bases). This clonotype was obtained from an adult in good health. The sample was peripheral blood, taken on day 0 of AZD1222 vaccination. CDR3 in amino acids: CASSGGADTQYF. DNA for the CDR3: TGTGCCAGCAGCGGGGGCGCAGATACGCAGTATTTT.